This TCR beta chain was identified in a study of shared clonotypes between healthy human individuals. Study-wide points: The authors sampled blood alone, and tissue repertoires likely differ.

Several immunoSEQ 96-well plates shared each subset's DNA, each plate a replicate. Profiled with immunoSEQ multiplex PCR; TCRdb holds only in-frame clones, not every one. The sample comprises roughly 590,000 clones, over 95% of which are singletons, and less than 0.13% rests with the top ten. CD45RO-negative, CCR7-selected cells formed the naive CD8 fraction, which excluded terminally differentiated effector memory CD45RA+ cells. Only Caucasian adults living in Nashville, Tennessee served as donors. Comments on this clone: Its matching antigen is unknown.

The TCR sequence derives from a woman aged 30 to 39 in good health. The sample comprised naive CD8+ T cells sorted from blood.

The DNA of the CDR3 is TGTGCCAGCAGCTTAATCGGGAGGGGCGATGAGCAGTTCTTC. Translated, it gives CASSLIGRGDEQFF. The gene calls are TRBV11-3 and TRBJ2-1; 8 nucleotides agree with TRBD2. The germline gives CDR1 SGHNT, CDR2 YENEEA. The CDR3 is made up of 14 amino acids. V shed 2 bases and J 8 bases; nucleotides not matched to a gene: 5.